Following are 16 T cell receptor beta chains from one sample sequenced in a study of blood T cell repertoires in COVID-19. The method was immunoSEQ multiplex PCR; TCRdb's version includes in-frame clones alone and lacks a portion of them. The sample holds hundreds of thousands of clones, 88% seen once. The sequenced material came from PBMCs or T cells enriched from blood (not recorded which). The origin of the receptors is a woman aged 40 to 50 with acute COVID-19.

The chain recombines TRBV21-1 with TRBJ1-1. TRBV21-1 is a listed pseudogene. The CDR3 has 14 amino acids. Here the CDR3 DNA reads TGTGCCAGCAGCAAAGATGAGGGTCCGACTGAAGCTTTCTTT. It encodes CASSKDEGPTEAFF.

This chain links TRBV2 with TRBJ1-2; 10 bases are a match to TRBD1. V shed 6 bases, J shed 6 bases, and the junction held 13 bases outside the gene matches. The CDR3 contains 16 residues. In germline, CDR1 is SNHLY, CDR2 FYNNEI. DNA of the CDR3: TGTGCCAGCAGGCGACAGGGGGCGCACAATATGGATGGCTACACCTTC. Translation: CASRRQGAHNMDGYTF.

The rearrangement links TRBV25-1 to TRBJ2-1, with D unclear. From germline, CDR1 is MGHDK and CDR2 SYGVNS. Trimming took 3 bases from V and 10 from J, leaving 10 bases between them. There are 12 residues in the CDR3. CDR3 bases: TGTGCCAGCAGTGAGCGAGCGTGGGAGCAGTTCTTC. Its protein product is CASSERAWEQFF.

The chain couples TRBV4-1 to TRBJ1-3; 7 positions agree with TRBD1. The V gene's germline CDR1 is MGHRA and CDR2 YSYEKL. CDR3 length: 18 residues. V lost 2 bases, J lost 0 bases, and 10 bases stayed unmatched. The CDR3 region has the DNA TGCGCCAGCAGCCAAAACCCCCCGACAGGGCTCTCTGGAAACACCATATATTTT. This translates into CASSQNPPTGLSGNTIYF.

The V gene is TRBV19, the J gene TRBJ2-3; TRBD1 agrees at 7 bases. V shed 5 bases and J 2 bases; nucleotides not matched to a gene: 4. From germline, CDR1 is LNHDA and CDR2 SQIVND (reference sequence). CDR3 length: 14 residues. The CDR3 nucleotides read TGTGCCAGTAGTGACAGGGCGAACACAGATACGCAGTATTTT. Residues: CASSDRANTDTQYF.

The sample holds one count of this clone. The J gene is TRBJ2-1, the V gene TRBV7-9, with a weak D call TRBD2 (5 bases). Trimming took off 5 bases at V and 0 bases at J, with 20 bases between the two ends. The length of the CDR3 is 18 residues. CDR1 is SEHNR, CDR2 FQNEAQ, per germline (reference sequence). The CDR3 region is CASSPRPGLPSSYNEQFF. The CDR3 DNA sequence: TGTGCCAGCAGCCCAAGGCCGGGGTTGCCGAGCTCCTACAATGAGCAGTTCTTC.

The chain uses TRBV11-3 and TRBJ2-5, with D hard to call. Germline CDR1 is SGHNT and CDR2 is YENEEA. The CDR3 extends over 13 amino acids. Trimming stripped 3 bases from V and 5 bases from J, with 10 bases between. CDR3 protein: CASSLNPGETQYF. The CDR3 nucleotides read TGTGCCAGCAGCTTGAACCCCGGGGAGACCCAGTACTTC.

The chain links TRBV24-1 to TRBJ2-1; weak D call: TRBD2 (5 bases). The CDR3 covers 16 residues. Germline CDR1 KGHDR, CDR2 SFDVKD. Trimming removed 0 bases at V and 0 bases at J, with 8 bases between. This CDR3 reads CATSDLEGSSYNEQFF. The CDR3 DNA reads as TGTGCCACCAGTGATTTGGAGGGAAGCTCCTACAATGAGCAGTTCTTC.

The chain is built from TRBV19 and TRBJ2-3; the match to TRBD2 covers 8 bases. The CDR3 is 14 residues long. J was trimmed by 4 bases and V by 6 bases; bases with no gene match: 6. Germline lookup yields CDR1 LNHDA and CDR2 SQIVND (reference sequence). The CDR3: CASRIGTSPDTQYF. Here the CDR3 DNA reads TGTGCCAGTAGAATCGGGACTAGTCCAGATACGCAGTATTTT.

This chain connects TRBV13 to TRBJ1-5; D is undetermined. Germline CDR1 reads PRHDT; CDR2 reads FYEKMQ (reference sequence). V dropped 3 bases and J dropped 4 bases, with 4 bases sitting between them. CDR3 size: 12 residues. The chain's CDR3 is CASSLRNQPQHF. CDR3 sequence (DNA): TGTGCCAGCAGCTTGAGAAATCAGCCCCAGCATTTT.

This sequence joins TRBV9 and TRBJ1-1; D unresolved. The V and J ends lost 7 bases and 0 bases respectively, with 19 bases between them. Looked up from germline, CDR1 is SGDLS and CDR2 is YYNGEE. The CDR3 loop spans 16 amino acids. The CDR3 nucleotides read TGTGCCAGCCTCATTCGTTCCGGGAGAGTGAACACTGAAGCTTTCTTT. It specifies CASLIRSGRVNTEAFF. The whole variable domain, remainder taken from reference TRBV9 and TRBJ1-1, is DSGVTQTPKHLITATGQRVTLRCSPRSGDLSVYWYQQSLDQGLQFLIQYYNGEERAKGNILERFSAQQFPDLHSELNLSSLELGDSALYFCASLIRSGRVNTEAFFGQGTRLTVV.

This chain connects TRBV11-3 to TRBJ1-2; TRBD1 matches at 12 bases. CDR3 size: 14 residues. J gave up 6 bases and V 5 bases, and 4 bases lay outside the gene matches. Germline V gives CDR1 SGHNT, CDR2 YENEEA. Here the CDR3 reads CASSPGTGGHGYTF. The CDR3 coding sequence is TGTGCCAGCAGCCCAGGGACAGGGGGCCATGGCTACACCTTC. Filled out from reference TRBV11-3 and TRBJ1-2, the complete variable domain reads EAGVVQSPRYKIIEKKQPVAFWCNPISGHNTLYWYLQNLGQGPELLIRYENEEAVDDSQLPKDRFSAERLKGVDSTLKIQPAELGDSAVYLCASSPGTGGHGYTFGSGTRLTVV.

This rearrangement joins TRBV12-3 or TRBV12-4 to TRBJ2-7; D may be TRBD1 (5 bases). The CDR3 loop spans 11 amino acids. V was cut by 1 base and J by 7 bases, with 5 bases left in between. The CDR3 spells CASSLEGEQYF. The DNA of the CDR3 is TGTGCCAGCAGTTTAGAGGGGGAGCAGTACTTC.

The CDR3 loop is CSVGAGERLWGGYTF. CDR3 nucleotide sequence: TGCAGCGTTGGGGCCGGGGAAAGGTTGTGGGGTGGCTACACCTTC. The V gene is TRBV29-1, the J gene TRBJ1-2; D remains unclear. The CDR3 has 15 amino acids. Trimming removed 4 bases at V and 7 bases at J, with 22 bases between. Germline CDR1 and CDR2: SQVTM and ANQGSEA.

This clone showed up just a few times. The J gene is TRBJ2-2, the V gene TRBV24-1; 10 bases map to TRBD2. The trim removed 0 bases at V and 3 bases at J, leaving 0 bases unmatched. The CDR3 runs to 16 residues. Germline V lookup: CDR1 KGHDR, CDR2 SFDVKD. CDR3 protein: CATSDLLAGDTGELFF. The CDR3 DNA follows: TGTGCCACCAGTGATTTGCTAGCGGGAGACACCGGGGAGCTGTTTTTT.

The chain carries TRBV6-5 and TRBJ2-1; 9 bases align to TRBD1. Trimming took 5 bases from V and 2 from J; bases not matched to a gene: 4. The CDR3 contains 15 residues. Germline CDR1 MNHEY, CDR2 SVGAGI. CDR3 nucleotides: TGTGCCAGCAGTCAGAACAGGGGGCCCTACAATGAGCAGTTCTTC. The encoded protein is CASSQNRGPYNEQFF.